A single sample is the source of the 3 T cell receptor beta chains below, sequenced in a study of T-cell reconstitution after alpha-beta-depleted transplantation in children. The library targeted TCRbeta and was prepared with unique molecular identifiers. TCRdb analysed the PCR reads with MiXCR anew, one entry per CDR3 protein. The data contain some 550,000 distinct CDR3 sequences, 15% to 20% of them singletons. Specimen: PBMCs from the stem cell graft donor, collected from the stem cell graft. These receptors all stem from a human donor who donated a stem cell graft to a child with acute lymphoblastic leukemia.

In this sample, this clonotype turned up a few times. The chain joins TRBV6-4 to TRBJ2-3, with D possibly being TRBD2 (5 bases). Germline lookup yields CDR1 MRHNA and CDR2 SNTAGT. This CDR3 region has 15 residues. The V end was cut by 0 bases, the J end by 0 bases, with 7 bases between. DNA of the CDR3: TGTGCCAGCAGTGACTCGGGCGGGAGCACAGATACGCAGTATTTT. This codes for CASSDSGGSTDTQYF.

This clonotype appeared a few times. J is TRBJ2-2 and V is TRBV19; the D gene is possibly TRBD1 (6 bases). The CDR3 contains 17 residues. Germline V gives CDR1 LNHDA, CDR2 SQIVND (reference sequence). The germline V and J ends were trimmed by 6 bases and 0 bases, with 17 bases remaining between them. CDR3 region: CASSPAPGQTNTGELFF. CDR3 bases: TGTGCCAGTAGCCCCGCCCCAGGACAGACGAACACCGGGGAGCTGTTTTTT.

The chain employs TRBV15 and TRBJ2-4; D is unresolved. Germline V lookup: CDR1 LNHNV, CDR2 YYDKDF (reference sequence). Trimming removed 0 bases at V and 0 bases at J, with 15 bases between. The CDR3 length is 18 residues. CDR3 nucleotides: TGTGCCACCAGCAGAGATCTCGTCGCCAGCCTAGCCAAAAACATTCAGTACTTC. Translating it yields CATSRDLVASLAKNIQYF.